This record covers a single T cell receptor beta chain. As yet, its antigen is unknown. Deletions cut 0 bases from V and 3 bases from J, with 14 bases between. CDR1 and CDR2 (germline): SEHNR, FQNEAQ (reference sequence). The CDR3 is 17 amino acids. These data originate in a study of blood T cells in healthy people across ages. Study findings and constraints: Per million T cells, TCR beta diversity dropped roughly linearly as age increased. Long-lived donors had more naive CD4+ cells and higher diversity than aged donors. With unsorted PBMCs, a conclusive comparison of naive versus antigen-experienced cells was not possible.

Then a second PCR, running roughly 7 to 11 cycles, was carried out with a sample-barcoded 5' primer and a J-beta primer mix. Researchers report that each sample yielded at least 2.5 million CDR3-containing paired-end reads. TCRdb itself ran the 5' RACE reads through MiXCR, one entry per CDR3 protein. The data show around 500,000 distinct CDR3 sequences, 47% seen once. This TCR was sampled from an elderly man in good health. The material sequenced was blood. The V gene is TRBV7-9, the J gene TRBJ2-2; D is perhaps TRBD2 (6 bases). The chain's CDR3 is CASSLAYSGLDTGELFF. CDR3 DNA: TGTGCCAGCAGCTTAGCGTATAGCGGCCTGGACACCGGGGAGCTGTTTTTT.